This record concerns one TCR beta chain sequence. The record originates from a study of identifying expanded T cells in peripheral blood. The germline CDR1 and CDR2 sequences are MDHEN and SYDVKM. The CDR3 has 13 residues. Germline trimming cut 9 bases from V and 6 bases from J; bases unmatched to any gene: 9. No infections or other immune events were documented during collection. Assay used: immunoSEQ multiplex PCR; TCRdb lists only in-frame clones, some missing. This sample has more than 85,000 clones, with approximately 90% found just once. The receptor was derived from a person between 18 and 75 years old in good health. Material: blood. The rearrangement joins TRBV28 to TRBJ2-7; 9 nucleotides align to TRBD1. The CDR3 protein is CASRTGEYSEQYF. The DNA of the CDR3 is TGTGCCAGTAGGACAGGGGAATATAGCGAGCAGTACTTC.